The 17 T cell receptor beta chains in this list originate from one sample, sequenced in a study of shared clonotypes between healthy human individuals. TCRdb's table, derived via immunoSEQ multiplex PCR, lists solely in-frame clones and lacks some. The sample lists around 2.1 million clones; nearly 97% were seen once. Sequencing used naive CD4+ T cells sorted from blood. Subset reported: CD45RA+ positively selected. These receptors all come from a young man in good health.

The genes are TRBV5-8 and TRBJ1-1; TRBD1 aligns across 8 bases. J lost 11 bases, V lost 3 bases, and 12 bases had no gene match. The germline gives CDR1 SGHTS, CDR2 YDEGEE. The CDR3 extends over 14 amino acids. The CDR3 sequence is CASSSPRDRLEAFF. The CDR3, as DNA: TGTGCCAGCAGCTCACCCCGGGACAGGTTAGAGGCTTTCTTT.

The rearrangement uses TRBV14 and TRBJ2-5; 10 positions agree with TRBD2. The CDR3 runs to 20 residues. The J segment lost 0 bases and the V segment lost 0 bases, leaving 13 bases of the junction unmatched. CDR1 and CDR2 (germline): SGHDN, FVKESK. The chain's CDR3 is CASSQDLVVAGGSYQETQYF. CDR3 nucleotide sequence: TGTGCCAGCAGCCAAGATTTAGTAGTAGCGGGGGGTTCGTACCAAGAGACCCAGTACTTC.

The CDR3 DNA reads as TGCGCCAGCAGCCTTTTGAATGGGGAGACCCAGTACTTC. Translating it yields CASSLLNGETQYF. The genes are TRBV4-1 and TRBJ2-5; no reliable D call. V lost 4 bases to trimming and J lost 5 bases, with 11 bases between them. This CDR3 comprises 13 residues. Per germline, CDR1 MGHRA and CDR2 YSYEKL.

The V gene is TRBV2, the J gene TRBJ2-1; TRBD2 aligns across 7 bases. From germline, CDR1 is SNHLY and CDR2 FYNNEI. The CDR3 has 15 residues. Losses at the gene ends were 7 bases for V and 6 bases for J; bases not matched to a gene: 12. The CDR3: CASTLGGDWINEQFF. The CDR3 DNA is TGTGCCAGCACCCTGGGGGGGGATTGGATCAATGAGCAGTTCTTC. Using reference TRBV2 and TRBJ2-1 for the parts outside the CDR3, the full variable domain is EPEVTQTPSHQVTQMGQEVILRCVPISNHLYFYWYRQILGQKVEFLVSFYNNEISEKSEIFDDQFSVERPDGSNFTLKIRSTKLEDSAMYFCASTLGGDWINEQFFGPGTRLTVL.

The chain recombines TRBV19 with TRBJ2-2; no clear D gene. V gave up 4 bases and J gave up 1 base, with 7 bases separating them. CDR1 is LNHDA, CDR2 SQIVND, per germline (reference sequence). CDR3 length: 14 amino acids. The CDR3 here is CASSSQVNTGELFF. CDR3 in DNA: TGTGCCAGTAGTAGTCAGGTGAACACCGGGGAGCTGTTTTTT.

This chain connects TRBV27 to TRBJ2-3, with a weak D call TRBD1 (5 bases). V gave up 3 bases and J gave up 2 bases, with 12 bases separating them. There are 15 residues in the CDR3. The germline CDR1 and CDR2 sequences are MNHEY and SMNVEV (reference sequence). CDR3 sequence: CASSFPGHVTDTQYF. CDR3 sequence (DNA): TGTGCCAGCAGTTTCCCCGGACACGTCACAGATACGCAGTATTTT.

The table lists this clone with a count of one. This chain links TRBV9 with TRBJ1-2; no reliable D call. V shed 4 bases and J shed 4 bases, with 17 bases lying between them. CDR1 is SGDLS, CDR2 YYNGEE, per germline. There are 15 residues in the CDR3. CDR3 residues: CASSPLAGVGYGYTF. Written as DNA, the CDR3 is TGTGCCAGCAGCCCTCTGGCAGGAGTGGGCTATGGCTACACCTTC.

The chain recombines TRBV28 with TRBJ2-7; TRBD1 is a possible D gene (6 bases). V lost 3 bases and J 2 bases, leaving 11 bases between the germline ends. CDR3 length: 14 residues. CDR1 and CDR2 from the germline V gene are MDHEN and SYDVKM. The CDR3 DNA follows: TGTGCCAGCAGTTTCGACAGGCTCGCCTACGAGCAGTACTTC. Protein: CASSFDRLAYEQYF.

The chain links TRBV10-3 to TRBJ2-7; D tentatively reads TRBD1 or TRBD2 (5 bases each). V was cut by 10 bases and J by 2 bases, with 15 bases left in between. The V gene's germline CDR1 is ENHRY and CDR2 SYGVKD. This CDR3 comprises 13 residues. As DNA, the CDR3 is TGTGCCACAGCAAGGACGGGGCCCTACGAGCAGTACTTC. It codes for CATARTGPYEQYF.

This sequence joins TRBV19 and TRBJ1-2; unclear D gene. The CDR3 covers 12 residues. V lost 5 bases and J lost 8, with 12 bases in between. Germline V gene lookup returns CDR1 LNHDA and CDR2 SQIVND (reference sequence). The CDR3 bases are TGTGCCAGTAGTGGAGGGCTCATGGGCTACACCTTC. This sequence encodes CASSGGLMGYTF.

The chain recombines TRBV19 with TRBJ2-7, with 12 bases lining up with TRBD1. V lost 4 bases and J lost 3; bases outside the gene matches: 4. There are 15 residues in the CDR3. Germline CDR1 and CDR2: LNHDA and SQIVND (reference sequence). CDR3: CASSTGTGGRYEQYF. CDR3 DNA: TGTGCCAGTAGTACCGGGACAGGGGGCCGCTACGAGCAGTACTTC.

As DNA, the CDR3 is TGTGCCAGCAGTCAAGCAGGCAGCTATGGCTACACCTTC. Its protein is CASSQAGSYGYTF. The chain uses TRBV28 and TRBJ1-2; D gene ambiguous. The CDR3 is 13 amino acids. Per germline, CDR1 MDHEN and CDR2 SYDVKM. V was cut by 5 bases and J by 4 bases, with 11 bases left in between.

The rearrangement uses TRBV5-4 and TRBJ1-4; D is uncertain. This CDR3 has 12 residues. V gave up 3 bases and J gave up 8 bases, with 8 bases separating them. The germline CDR1 and CDR2 sequences are SGHNT and YYREEE (reference sequence). Here the CDR3 reads CASSWGGEKLFF. CDR3 coding DNA: TGTGCCAGCAGCTGGGGAGGGGAAAAACTGTTTTTT. The whole variable domain, filled in from reference TRBV5-4 and TRBJ1-4, reads ETGVTQSPTHLIKTRGQQVTLRCSSQSGHNTVSWYQQALGQGPQFIFQYYREEENGRGNFPPRFSGLQFPNYSSELNVNALELDDSALYLCASSWGGEKLFFGSGTQLSVL.

The chain couples TRBV25-1 to TRBJ1-4; D is possibly TRBD1 (5 bases). Germline V gene data show CDR1 as MGHDK and CDR2 as SYGVNS. CDR3 length equals 16 residues. V dropped 0 bases and J dropped 5 bases, with 13 bases sitting between them. The CDR3 DNA reads TGTGCCAGCAGTGAATATATGGGACGAGGGAATGAAAAACTGTTTTTT. Its protein product is CASSEYMGRGNEKLFF.

The chain recombines TRBV7-8 with TRBJ1-4; D might be TRBD1 (5 bases). V shed 1 base and J shed 11 bases, with 8 bases lying between them. The CDR3 is 12 amino acids. CDR1 SGHVS and CDR2 FQNEAQ come from the germline V gene. Written as DNA, the CDR3 is TGTGCCAGCAGCTTAGTTGGGGCCAAACTGTTTTTT. Translated: CASSLVGAKLFF.

This chain joins TRBV30 and TRBJ1-6; D uncertain. This CDR3 contains 15 residues. CDR1 and CDR2 (germline): GTSNPN, SVGIG (reference sequence). The V and J ends lost 0 bases and 8 bases respectively, with 14 bases between them. The CDR3, as DNA: TGTGCCTGGAGTGTTTCGGGAGGACTCGATTCACCCCTCCACTTT. Protein: CAWSVSGGLDSPLHF.

The V and J genes are TRBV29-1 and TRBJ1-2; D is perhaps TRBD1 (6 bases). The CDR3 loop spans 14 amino acids. Trimming removed 8 bases from V and 1 base from J, with 17 bases in between. CDR1 is SQVTM, CDR2 ANQGSEA, per germline. CDR3 amino acids: CSIGQRLNNYGYTF. The CDR3 DNA follows: TGCAGCATCGGACAGCGCCTGAATAACTATGGCTACACCTTC.